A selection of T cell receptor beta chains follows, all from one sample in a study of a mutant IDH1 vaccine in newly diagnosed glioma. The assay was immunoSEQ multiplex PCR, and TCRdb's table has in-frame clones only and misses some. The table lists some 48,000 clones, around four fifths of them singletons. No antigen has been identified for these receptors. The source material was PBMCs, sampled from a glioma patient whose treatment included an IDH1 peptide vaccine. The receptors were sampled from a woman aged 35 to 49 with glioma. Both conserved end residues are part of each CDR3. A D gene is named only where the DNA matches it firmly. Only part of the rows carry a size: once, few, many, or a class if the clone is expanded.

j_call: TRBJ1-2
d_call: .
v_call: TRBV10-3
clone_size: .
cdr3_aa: CAISESPRGGTRDYGYTF
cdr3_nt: TGTGCCATCAGTGAGTCCCCCCGAGGAGGGACAAGGGACTATGGCTACACCTTC

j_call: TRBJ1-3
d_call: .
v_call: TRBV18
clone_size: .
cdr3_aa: CASSPYPLSGGYGNTIYF
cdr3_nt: TGTGCCAGCTCACCTTACCCTTTATCGGGGGGCTACGGAAACACCATATATTTT

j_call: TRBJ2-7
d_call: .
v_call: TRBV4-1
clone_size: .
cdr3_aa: CASSPEWASYEQYF
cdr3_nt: TGCGCCAGCAGCCCGGAATGGGCCTCCTACGAGCAGTACTTC

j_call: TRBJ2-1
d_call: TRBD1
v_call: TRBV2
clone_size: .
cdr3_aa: CASRGTGEQFF
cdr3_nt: TGTGCCAGCAGGGGGACAGGAGAGCAGTTCTTC

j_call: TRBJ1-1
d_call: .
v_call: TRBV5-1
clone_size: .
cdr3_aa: CASSLRGYTEAFF
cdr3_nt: TGCGCCAGCAGCTTACGGGGGTACACTGAAGCTTTCTTT

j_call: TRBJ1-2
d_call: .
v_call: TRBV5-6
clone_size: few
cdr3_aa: CASSLASGAGGYTF
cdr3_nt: TGTGCCAGCAGCTTGGCCTCTGGGGCAGGAGGCTACACCTTC

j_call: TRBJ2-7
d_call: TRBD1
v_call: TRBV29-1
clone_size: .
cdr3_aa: CSVVFGQALYEQYF
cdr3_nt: TGCAGCGTTGTATTTGGACAGGCTCTCTACGAGCAGTACTTC

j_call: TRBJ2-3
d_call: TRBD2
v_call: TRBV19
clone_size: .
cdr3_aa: CASRRLAVSTDTQYF
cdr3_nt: TGTGCCAGTAGGCGGCTAGCGGTTAGCACAGATACGCAGTATTTT

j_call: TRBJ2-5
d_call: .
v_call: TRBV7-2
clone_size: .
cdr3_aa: CASSFRETQYF
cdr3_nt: TGTGCCAGCAGTTTTAGGGAGACCCAGTACTTC

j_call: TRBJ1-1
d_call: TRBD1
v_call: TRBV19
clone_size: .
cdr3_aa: CASSIGRDRGVNTEAFF
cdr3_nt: TGTGCCAGTAGTATAGGAAGGGACAGGGGTGTAAACACTGAAGCTTTCTTT

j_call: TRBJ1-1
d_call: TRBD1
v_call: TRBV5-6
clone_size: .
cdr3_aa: CASSLTRAGGTEAFF
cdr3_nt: TGTGCCAGCAGCCTAACCCGGGCAGGGGGCACTGAAGCTTTCTTT

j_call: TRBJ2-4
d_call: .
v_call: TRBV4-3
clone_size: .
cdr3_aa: CASSQDRLGRDSKNIQYF
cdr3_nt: TGCGCCAGCAGCCAAGATAGATTAGGACGGGATAGCAAAAACATTCAGTACTTC

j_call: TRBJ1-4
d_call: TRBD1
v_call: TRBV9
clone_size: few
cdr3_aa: CASSVGQGGNEKLFF
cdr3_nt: TGTGCCAGCAGCGTAGGACAGGGGGGTAATGAAAAACTGTTTTTT

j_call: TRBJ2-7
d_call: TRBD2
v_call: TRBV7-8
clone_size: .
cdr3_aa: CASSTPPGTSGAYEQYF
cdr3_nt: TGTGCCAGCAGCACCCCGCCCGGGACTAGCGGGGCCTACGAGCAGTACTTC

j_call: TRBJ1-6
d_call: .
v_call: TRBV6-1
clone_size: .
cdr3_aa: CASSKRAFDSPLHF
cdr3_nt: TGTGCCAGCAGTAAAAGGGCGTTTGATTCACCCCTCCACTTT

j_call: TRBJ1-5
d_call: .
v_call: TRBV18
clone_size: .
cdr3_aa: CASSPPKGVSNQPQHF
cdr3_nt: TGTGCCAGCTCACCACCGAAAGGCGTTAGCAATCAGCCCCAGCATTTT

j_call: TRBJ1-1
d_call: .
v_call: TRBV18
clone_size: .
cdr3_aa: CASSPWREVGTEAFF
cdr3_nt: TGTGCCAGCTCACCATGGCGGGAGGTGGGCACTGAAGCTTTCTTT

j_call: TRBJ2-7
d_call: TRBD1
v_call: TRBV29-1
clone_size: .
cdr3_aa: CSVGDRGQFGEQYF
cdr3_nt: TGCAGCGTGGGAGACAGGGGGCAGTTTGGCGAGCAGTACTTC

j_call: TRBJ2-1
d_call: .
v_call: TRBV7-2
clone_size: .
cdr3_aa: CASSQLADSYNEQFF
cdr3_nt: TGTGCCAGCAGCCAATTAGCGGACTCCTACAATGAGCAGTTCTTC

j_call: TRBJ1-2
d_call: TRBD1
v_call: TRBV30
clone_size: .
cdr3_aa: CAWSRTGLANYGYTF
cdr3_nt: TGTGCCTGGAGTAGGACAGGATTAGCTAACTATGGCTACACCTTC

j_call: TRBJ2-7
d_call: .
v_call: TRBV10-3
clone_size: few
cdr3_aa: CAISESGRGNLNYEQYF
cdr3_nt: TGTGCCATCAGTGAGTCCGGCAGGGGTAATTTGAACTACGAGCAGTACTTC

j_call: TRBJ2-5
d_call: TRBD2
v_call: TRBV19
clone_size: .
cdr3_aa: CASSISPGGQETQYF
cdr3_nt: TGTGCCAGTAGTATATCTCCGGGGGGGCAAGAGACCCAGTACTTC

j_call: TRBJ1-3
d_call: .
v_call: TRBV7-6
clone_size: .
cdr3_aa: CASSLVGPGNTIYF
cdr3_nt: TGTGCCAGCAGCTTAGTGGGACCTGGAAACACCATATATTTT